The entry below describes one T cell receptor beta chain. This clone's antigen is unknown. No clone much larger than this one lies a single base away; base qualities are absent. One collaborating source in Seattle enrolled patients during active infection and followed them longitudinally through the course of disease. Each collaborating institution followed its own protocols to collect whole blood in K2EDTA tubes. For TCRbeta analysis, collaborators shipped samples as frozen whole blood, isolated PBMCs, or DNA extracted from either of those sample types. The source of the sample is a study of blood T cell repertoires in COVID-19 (dated by TCRdb to 2020 to 2021). Broadly, across the study: Collaborator samples came from the United States, Italy and Spain and covered acute and convalescent phases of COVID-19. Deeply sampled blood TCRbeta repertoires from subjects exposed to, actively infected with, or recovered from COVID-19 were included in the dataset. Samples came from the ongoing ImmuneRACE study (first 160 participants) plus 1,254 subjects from 6 global collaborators. Where available, HLA class I and class II types were obtained from metadata supplied by the sample provider rather than from assay-based typing. A freely available public database, intended as a resource for researchers studying the immune response to SARS-CoV-2, is where the repertoires were released. Sample metadata almost always included a de-identified subject ID, COVID-19 status, age in years and sex. The prospective study material was composed of cDNA or gDNA derived from T cells, B-cell-depleted T cells, or PBMCs.

The immunoSEQ Assay, a bias-controlled multiplex PCR, was used to amplify TCRbeta CDR3 regions from genomic DNA. As for the original processing: Within the assay, amplification of reference gene primers was used to estimate how many nucleated cells each sample contained. Sequence reads were collapsed and filtered to measure the absolute abundance of every unique TCRbeta CDR3 rearrangement. For each sample, productive Simpson clonality was calculated by taking the square root of Simpson's diversity index across productive rearrangements. TCRdb holds this immuneACCESS table with in-frame rearrangements only. Some clones are missing; in checked studies, unresolved V genes explain under half, and the rest has no known cause. That table supplies the V and J calls and clone size; D and trimming were determined from the DNA. Across this sample there are 150,000 or so clones, with about 89% seen only once. The ten largest clones add up to less than 5.5% of the sample.

Broader findings and caveats from the paper: The amount of clinical and demographic metadata varied by source and participant and was provided uncurated.

This TCR came from a man in his 60s with COVID-19, enrolled during active disease. Sequencing used peripheral blood.

The nucleotide sequence reads TGCGCCAGCCTAACGTCGGCTCCGGGACAGGCAAATTCACCCCTCCACTTT. This gives the protein CASLTSAPGQANSPLHF. The V and J segments used are TRBV10-1 and TRBJ1-6, with 8 bases aligning to TRBD1. Relative to germline, V is missing 8 bases and J is missing 7 bases, with 16 bases of the junction outside any gene match. Per the germline V gene (reference sequence), WNHNN is the CDR1 and SYGVQD is the CDR2. Spanning cysteine to phenylalanine, the CDR3 consists of 17 amino acids. Just CDR3 DNA is preserved here, 51 bases in frame from base 1.